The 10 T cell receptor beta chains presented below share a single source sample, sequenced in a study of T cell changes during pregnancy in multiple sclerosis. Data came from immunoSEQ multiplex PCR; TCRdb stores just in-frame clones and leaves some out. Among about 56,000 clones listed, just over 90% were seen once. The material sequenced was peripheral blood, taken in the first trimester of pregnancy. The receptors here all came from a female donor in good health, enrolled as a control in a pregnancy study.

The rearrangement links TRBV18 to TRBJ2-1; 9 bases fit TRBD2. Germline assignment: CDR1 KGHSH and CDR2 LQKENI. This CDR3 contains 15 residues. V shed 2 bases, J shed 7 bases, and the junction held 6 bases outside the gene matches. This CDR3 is CASSPAGGPSNEQFF. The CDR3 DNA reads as TGTGCCAGCTCACCAGCGGGGGGGCCTAGTAATGAGCAGTTCTTC.

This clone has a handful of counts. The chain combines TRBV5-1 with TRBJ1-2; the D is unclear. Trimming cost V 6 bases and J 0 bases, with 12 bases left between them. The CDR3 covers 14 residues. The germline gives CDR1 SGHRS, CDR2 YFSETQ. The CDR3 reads CASNRDAANYGYTF. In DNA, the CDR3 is TGCGCCAGCAACCGAGACGCGGCTAACTATGGCTACACCTTC.

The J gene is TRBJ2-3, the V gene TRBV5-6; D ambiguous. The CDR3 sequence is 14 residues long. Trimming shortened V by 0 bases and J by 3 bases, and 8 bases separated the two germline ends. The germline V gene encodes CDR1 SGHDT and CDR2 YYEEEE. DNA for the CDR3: TGTGCCAGCAGCTTGGCGAGTGATACAGATACGCAGTATTTT. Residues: CASSLASDTDTQYF.

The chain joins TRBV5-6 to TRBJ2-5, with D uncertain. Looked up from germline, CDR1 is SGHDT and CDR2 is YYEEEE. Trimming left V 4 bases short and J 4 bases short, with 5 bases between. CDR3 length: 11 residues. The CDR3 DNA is TGTGCCAGCAGCCAAGCAGAGACCCAGTACTTC. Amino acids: CASSQAETQYF.

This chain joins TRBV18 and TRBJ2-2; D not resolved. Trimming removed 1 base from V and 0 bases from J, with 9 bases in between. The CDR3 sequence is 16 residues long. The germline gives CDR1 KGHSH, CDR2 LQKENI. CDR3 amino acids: CASSPQDTSNTGELFF. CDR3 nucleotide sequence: TGTGCCAGCTCACCACAAGACACTTCGAACACCGGGGAGCTGTTTTTT.

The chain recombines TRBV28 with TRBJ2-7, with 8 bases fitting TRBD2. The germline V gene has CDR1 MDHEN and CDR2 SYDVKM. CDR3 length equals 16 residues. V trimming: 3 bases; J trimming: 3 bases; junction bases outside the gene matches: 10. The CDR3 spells CASSFPLREGLYEQYF. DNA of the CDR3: TGTGCCAGCAGTTTCCCCCTCCGGGAGGGCCTCTACGAGCAGTACTTC.

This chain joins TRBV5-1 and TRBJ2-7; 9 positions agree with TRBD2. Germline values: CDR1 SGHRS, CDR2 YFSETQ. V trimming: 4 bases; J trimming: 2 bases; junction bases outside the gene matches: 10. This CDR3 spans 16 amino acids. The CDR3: CASSDPSGGRAYEQYF. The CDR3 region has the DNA TGCGCCAGCAGCGACCCCTCCGGCGGGAGGGCCTACGAGCAGTACTTC.

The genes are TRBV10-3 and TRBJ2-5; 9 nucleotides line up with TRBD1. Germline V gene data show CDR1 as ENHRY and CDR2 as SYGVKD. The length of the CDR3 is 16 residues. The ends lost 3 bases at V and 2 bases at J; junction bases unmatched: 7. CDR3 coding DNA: TGTGCCATCAGTGATCGGGACAGGGCGTTACAAGAGACCCAGTACTTC. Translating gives CAISDRDRALQETQYF.

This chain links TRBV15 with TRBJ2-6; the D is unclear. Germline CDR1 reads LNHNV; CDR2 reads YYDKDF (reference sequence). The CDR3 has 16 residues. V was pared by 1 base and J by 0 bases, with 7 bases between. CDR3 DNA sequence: TGTGCCACCAGCAGAGGTTCAGGCTCTGGGGCCAACGTCCTGACTTTC. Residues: CATSRGSGSGANVLTF. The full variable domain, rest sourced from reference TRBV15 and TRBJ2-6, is DAMVIQNPRYQVTQFGKPVTLSCSQTLNHNVMYWYQQKSSQAPKLLFHYYDKDFNNEADTPDNFQSRRPNTSFCFLDIRSPGLGDTAMYLCATSRGSGSGANVLTFGAGSRLTVL.

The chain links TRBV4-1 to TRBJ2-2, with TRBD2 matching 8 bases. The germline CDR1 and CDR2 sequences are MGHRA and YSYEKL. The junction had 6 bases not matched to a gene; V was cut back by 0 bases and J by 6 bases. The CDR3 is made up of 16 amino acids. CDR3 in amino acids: CASSQDGSGSAGELFF. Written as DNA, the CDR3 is TGCGCCAGCAGCCAAGATGGAAGCGGGAGCGCCGGGGAGCTGTTTTTT.